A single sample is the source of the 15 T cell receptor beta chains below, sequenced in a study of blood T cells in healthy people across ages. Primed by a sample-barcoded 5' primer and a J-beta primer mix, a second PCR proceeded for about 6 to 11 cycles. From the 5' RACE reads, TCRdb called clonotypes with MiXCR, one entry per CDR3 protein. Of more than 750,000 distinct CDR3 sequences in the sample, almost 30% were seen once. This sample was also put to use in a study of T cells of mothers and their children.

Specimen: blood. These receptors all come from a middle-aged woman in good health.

The CDR3 DNA follows: TGTGCCAGCAGTTTCCGAGGCGTAGGGGGCGAGCAGTTCTTC. This codes for CASSFRGVGGEQFF. V usage is TRBV28 and J usage is TRBJ2-1; the match to TRBD1 covers 7 bases. The CDR3 extends over 14 amino acids. CDR1 and CDR2 from the germline V gene are MDHEN and SYDVKM. The V gene end was trimmed by 3 bases and the J gene end by 10 bases; junction bases not matched to a gene: 9.

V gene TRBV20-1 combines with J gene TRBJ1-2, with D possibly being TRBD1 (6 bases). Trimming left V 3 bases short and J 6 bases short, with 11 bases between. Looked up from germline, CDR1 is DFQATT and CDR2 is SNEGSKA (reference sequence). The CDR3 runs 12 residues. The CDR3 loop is CSASSGADGYTF. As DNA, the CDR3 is TGCAGTGCTAGTTCAGGGGCGGATGGCTACACCTTC.

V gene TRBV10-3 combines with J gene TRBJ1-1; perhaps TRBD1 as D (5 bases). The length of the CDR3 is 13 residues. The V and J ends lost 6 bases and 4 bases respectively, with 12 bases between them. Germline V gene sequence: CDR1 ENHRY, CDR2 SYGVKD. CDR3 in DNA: TGTGCCATCAGACCCAGGGATGGCACTGAAGCTTTCTTT. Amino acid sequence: CAIRPRDGTEAFF.

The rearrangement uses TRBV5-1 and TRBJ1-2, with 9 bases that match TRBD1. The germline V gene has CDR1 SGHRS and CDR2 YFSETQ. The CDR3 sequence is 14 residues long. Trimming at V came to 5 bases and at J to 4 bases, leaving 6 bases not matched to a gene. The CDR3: CASRGGTGTYGYTF. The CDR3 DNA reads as TGCGCCAGCAGGGGCGGGACAGGGACCTATGGCTACACCTTC.

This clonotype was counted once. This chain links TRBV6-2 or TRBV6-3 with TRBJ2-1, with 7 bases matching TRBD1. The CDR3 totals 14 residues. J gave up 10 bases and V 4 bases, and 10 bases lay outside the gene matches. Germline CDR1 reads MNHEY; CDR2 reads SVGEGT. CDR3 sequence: CASSWTGPPYEQFF. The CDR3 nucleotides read TGTGCCAGCAGTTGGACAGGCCCTCCCTACGAGCAGTTCTTC.

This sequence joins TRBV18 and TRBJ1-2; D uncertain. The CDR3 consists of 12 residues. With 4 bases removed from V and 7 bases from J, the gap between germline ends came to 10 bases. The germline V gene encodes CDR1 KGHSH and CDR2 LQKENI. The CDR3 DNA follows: TGTGCCAGCTCACAAGATCAGTCTGGCTACACCTTC. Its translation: CASSQDQSGYTF.

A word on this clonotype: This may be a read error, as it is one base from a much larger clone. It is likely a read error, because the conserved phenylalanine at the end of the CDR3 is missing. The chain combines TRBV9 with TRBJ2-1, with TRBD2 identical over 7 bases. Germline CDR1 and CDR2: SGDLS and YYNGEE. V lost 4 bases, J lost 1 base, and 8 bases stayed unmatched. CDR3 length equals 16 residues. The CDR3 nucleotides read TGTGCCAGCAGCCCCGCTCGGGGGGAATCCTACAATGAGCAGTTCTTA. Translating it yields CASSPARGESYNEQFL.

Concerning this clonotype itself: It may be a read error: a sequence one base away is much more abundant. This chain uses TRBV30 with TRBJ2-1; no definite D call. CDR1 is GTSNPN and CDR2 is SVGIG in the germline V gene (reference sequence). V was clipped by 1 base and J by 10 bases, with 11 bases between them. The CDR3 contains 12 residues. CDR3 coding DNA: TGTGCCTGGAGTGGAGCAACCTACGAGCAGTTCTTC. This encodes CAWSGATYEQFF.

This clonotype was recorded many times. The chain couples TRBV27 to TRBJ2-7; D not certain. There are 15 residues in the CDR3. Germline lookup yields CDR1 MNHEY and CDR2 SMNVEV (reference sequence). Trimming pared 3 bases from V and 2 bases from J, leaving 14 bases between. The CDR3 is CASSFGPSSPYEQYF. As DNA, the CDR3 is TGTGCCAGCAGTTTCGGCCCCTCAAGTCCCTACGAGCAGTACTTC.

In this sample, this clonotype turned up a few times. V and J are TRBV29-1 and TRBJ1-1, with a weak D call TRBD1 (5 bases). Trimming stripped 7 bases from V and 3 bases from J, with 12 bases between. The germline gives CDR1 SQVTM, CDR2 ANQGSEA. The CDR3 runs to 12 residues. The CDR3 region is CSAKGQDTEAFF. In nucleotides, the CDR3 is TGCAGCGCCAAGGGGCAGGACACTGAAGCTTTCTTT.

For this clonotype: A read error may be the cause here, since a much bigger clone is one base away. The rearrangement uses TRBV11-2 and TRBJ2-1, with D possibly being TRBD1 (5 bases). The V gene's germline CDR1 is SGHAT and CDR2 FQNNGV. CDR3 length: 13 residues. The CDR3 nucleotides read TGTGCCGGCAGCTCTATACAGGTACATGAGCAGTTCTTC. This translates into CAGSSIQVHEQFF.

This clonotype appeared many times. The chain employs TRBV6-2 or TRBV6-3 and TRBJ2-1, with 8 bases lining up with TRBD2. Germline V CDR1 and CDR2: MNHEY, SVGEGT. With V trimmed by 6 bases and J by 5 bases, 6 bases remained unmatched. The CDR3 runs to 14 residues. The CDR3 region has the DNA TGTGCCAGCAGCCGCGGGACTAGAAACAATGAGCAGTTCTTC. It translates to CASSRGTRNNEQFF.

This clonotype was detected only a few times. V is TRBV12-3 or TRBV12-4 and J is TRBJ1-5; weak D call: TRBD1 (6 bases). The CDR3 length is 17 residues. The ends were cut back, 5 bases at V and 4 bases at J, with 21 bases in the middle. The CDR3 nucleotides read TGTGCCAGCAGTCATGGCGATCCACAGGGAAAAAATCAGCCCCAGCATTTT. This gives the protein CASSHGDPQGKNQPQHF.

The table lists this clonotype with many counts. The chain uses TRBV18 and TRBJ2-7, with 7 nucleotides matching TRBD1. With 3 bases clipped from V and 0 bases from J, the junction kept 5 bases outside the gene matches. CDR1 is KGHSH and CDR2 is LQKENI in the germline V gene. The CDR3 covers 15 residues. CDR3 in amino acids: CASSPPGTDSYEQYF. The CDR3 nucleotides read TGTGCCAGCTCACCCCCCGGGACAGACTCCTACGAGCAGTACTTC.

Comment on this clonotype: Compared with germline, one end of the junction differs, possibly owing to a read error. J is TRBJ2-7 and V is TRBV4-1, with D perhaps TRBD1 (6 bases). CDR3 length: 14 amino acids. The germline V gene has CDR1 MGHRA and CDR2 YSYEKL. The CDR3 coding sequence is TGCGCCAGCAGCCTCCGGGACAACCCCTACGGGCAGTACTTC. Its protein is CASSLRDNPYGQYF.